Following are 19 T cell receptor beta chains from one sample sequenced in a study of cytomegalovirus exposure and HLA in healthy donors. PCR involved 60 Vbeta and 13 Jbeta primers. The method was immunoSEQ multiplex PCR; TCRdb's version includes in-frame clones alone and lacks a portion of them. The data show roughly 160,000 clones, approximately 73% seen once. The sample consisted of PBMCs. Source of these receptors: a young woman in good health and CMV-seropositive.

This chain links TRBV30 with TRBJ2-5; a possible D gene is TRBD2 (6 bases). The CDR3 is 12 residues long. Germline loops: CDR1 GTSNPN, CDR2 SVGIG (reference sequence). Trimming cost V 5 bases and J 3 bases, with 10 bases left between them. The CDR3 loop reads CAWGRTKETQYF. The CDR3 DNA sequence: TGTGCCTGGGGACGGACTAAAGAGACCCAGTACTTC.

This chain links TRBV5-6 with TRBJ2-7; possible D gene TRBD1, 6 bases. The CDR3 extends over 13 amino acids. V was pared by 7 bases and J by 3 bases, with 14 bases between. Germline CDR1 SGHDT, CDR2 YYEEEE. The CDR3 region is CASSSTGIYEQYF. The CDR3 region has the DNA TGTGCCAGCTCCTCAACAGGGATCTACGAGCAGTACTTC.

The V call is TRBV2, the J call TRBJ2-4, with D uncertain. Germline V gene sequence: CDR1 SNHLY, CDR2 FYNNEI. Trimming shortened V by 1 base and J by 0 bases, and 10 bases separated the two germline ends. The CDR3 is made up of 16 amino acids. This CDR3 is CASSEVGQLAKNIQYF. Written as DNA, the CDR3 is TGTGCCAGCAGTGAAGTGGGCCAGCTAGCCAAAAACATTCAGTACTTC.

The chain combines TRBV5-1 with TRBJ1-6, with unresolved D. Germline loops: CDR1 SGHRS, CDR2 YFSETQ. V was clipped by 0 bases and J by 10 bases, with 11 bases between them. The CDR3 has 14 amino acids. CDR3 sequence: CASSLGQADSPLHF. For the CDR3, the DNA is TGCGCCAGCAGCTTGGGCCAGGCTGACTCACCCCTCCACTTT.

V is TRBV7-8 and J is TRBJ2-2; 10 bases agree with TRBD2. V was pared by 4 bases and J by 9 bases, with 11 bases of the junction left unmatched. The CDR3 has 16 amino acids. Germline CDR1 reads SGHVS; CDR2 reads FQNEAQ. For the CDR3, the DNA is TGTGCCAGCAGCTCCTCCCCGAGCGGGGGGGCCCGGGAGCTGTTTTTT. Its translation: CASSSSPSGGARELFF.

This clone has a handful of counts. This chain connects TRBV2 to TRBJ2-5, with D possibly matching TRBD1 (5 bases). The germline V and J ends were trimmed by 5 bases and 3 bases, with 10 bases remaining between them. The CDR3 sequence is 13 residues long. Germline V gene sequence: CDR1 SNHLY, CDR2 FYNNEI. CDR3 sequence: CASSLDREETQYF. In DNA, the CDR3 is TGTGCCAGCAGTTTAGACAGAGAAGAGACCCAGTACTTC.

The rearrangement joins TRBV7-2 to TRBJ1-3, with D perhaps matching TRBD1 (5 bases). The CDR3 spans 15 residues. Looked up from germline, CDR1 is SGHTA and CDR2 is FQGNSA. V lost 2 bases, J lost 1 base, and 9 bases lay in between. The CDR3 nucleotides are TGTGCCAGCAGCTTAAGGGGTTCTTCTGGAAACACCATATATTTT. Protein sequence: CASSLRGSSGNTIYF. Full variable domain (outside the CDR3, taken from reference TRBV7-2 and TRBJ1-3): GAGVSQSPSNKVTEKGKDVELRCDPISGHTALYWYRQSLGQGLEFLIYFQGNSAPDKSGLPSDRFSAERTGGSVSTLTIQRTQQEDSAVYLCASSLRGSSGNTIYFGEGSWLTVV.

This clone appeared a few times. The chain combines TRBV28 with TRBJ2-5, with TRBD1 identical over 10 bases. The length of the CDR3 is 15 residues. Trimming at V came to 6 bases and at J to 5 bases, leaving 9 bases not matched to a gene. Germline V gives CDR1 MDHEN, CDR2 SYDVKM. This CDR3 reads CASSNTGTGVETQYF. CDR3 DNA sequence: TGTGCCAGCAGCAATACCGGGACAGGGGTCGAGACCCAGTACTTC.

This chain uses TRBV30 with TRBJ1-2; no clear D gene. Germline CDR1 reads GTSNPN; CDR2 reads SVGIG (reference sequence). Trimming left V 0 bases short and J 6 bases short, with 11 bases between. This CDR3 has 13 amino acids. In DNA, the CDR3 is TGTGCCTGGAGTGTACGGGATGGAGATGGCTACACCTTC. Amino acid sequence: CAWSVRDGDGYTF.

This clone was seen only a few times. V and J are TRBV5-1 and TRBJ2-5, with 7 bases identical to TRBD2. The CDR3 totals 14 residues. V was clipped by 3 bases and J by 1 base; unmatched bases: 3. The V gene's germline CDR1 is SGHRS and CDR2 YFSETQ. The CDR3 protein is CASSWGTTQETQYF. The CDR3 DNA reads TGCGCCAGCAGCTGGGGGACTACCCAAGAGACCCAGTACTTC.

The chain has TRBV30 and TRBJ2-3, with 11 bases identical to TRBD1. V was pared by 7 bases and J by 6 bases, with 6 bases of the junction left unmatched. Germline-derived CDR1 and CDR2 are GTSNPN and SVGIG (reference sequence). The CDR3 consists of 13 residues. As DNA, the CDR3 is TGTGCCTTAAGGGGACAGGGGGGCGATACGCAGTATTTT. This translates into CALRGQGGDTQYF.

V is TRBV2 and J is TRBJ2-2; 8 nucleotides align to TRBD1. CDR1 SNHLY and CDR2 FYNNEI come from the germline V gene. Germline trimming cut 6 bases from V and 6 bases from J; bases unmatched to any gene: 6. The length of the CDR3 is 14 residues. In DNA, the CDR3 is TGTGCCAGCAGAAGGACAGGGCTGGCCGGGGAGCTGTTTTTT. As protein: CASRRTGLAGELFF. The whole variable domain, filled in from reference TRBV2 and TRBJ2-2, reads EPEVTQTPSHQVTQMGQEVILRCVPISNHLYFYWYRQILGQKVEFLVSFYNNEISEKSEIFDDQFSVERPDGSNFTLKIRSTKLEDSAMYFCASRRTGLAGELFFGEGSRLTVL.

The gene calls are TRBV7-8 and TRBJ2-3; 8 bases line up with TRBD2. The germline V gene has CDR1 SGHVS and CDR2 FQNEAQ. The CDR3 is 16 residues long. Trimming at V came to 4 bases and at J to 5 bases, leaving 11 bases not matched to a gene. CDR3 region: CASSSRSRGAGDTQYF. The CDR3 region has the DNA TGTGCCAGCAGCTCCAGATCGCGGGGGGCGGGAGATACGCAGTATTTT.

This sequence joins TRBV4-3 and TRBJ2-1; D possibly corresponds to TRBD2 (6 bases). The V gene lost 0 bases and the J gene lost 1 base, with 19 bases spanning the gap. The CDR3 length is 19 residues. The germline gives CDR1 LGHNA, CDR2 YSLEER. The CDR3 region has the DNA TGCGCCAGCAGCCAAGATGTCAGGGTAGCGGACCCTTCCTACAATGAGCAGTTCTTC. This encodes CASSQDVRVADPSYNEQFF.

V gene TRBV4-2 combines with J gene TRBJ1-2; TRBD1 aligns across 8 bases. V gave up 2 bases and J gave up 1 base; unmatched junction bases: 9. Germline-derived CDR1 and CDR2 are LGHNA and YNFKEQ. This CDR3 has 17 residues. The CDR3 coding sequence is TGTGCCAGCAGCCAAAGTCAGGGGGCGCCCCTTAACTATGGCTACACCTTC. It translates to CASSQSQGAPLNYGYTF.

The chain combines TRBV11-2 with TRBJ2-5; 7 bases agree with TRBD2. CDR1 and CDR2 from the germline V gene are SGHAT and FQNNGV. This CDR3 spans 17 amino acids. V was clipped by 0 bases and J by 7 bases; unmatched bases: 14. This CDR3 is CASSLDPAQTWEGTQYF. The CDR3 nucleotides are TGTGCCAGCAGCTTAGATCCCGCCCAAACTTGGGAGGGGACCCAGTACTTC. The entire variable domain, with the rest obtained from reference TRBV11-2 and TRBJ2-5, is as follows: EAGVAQSPRYKIIEKRQSVAFWCNPISGHATLYWYQQILGQGPKLLIQFQNNGVVDDSQLPKDRFSAERLKGVDSTLKIQPAKLEDSAVYLCASSLDPAQTWEGTQYFGPGTRLLVL.

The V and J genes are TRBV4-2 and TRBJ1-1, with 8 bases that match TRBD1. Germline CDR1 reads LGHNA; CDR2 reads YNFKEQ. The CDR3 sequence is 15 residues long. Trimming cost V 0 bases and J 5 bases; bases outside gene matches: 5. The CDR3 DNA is TGTGCCAGCAGCCAAGACGGACAGGGCCTAACTGAAGCTTTCTTT. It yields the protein CASSQDGQGLTEAFF.

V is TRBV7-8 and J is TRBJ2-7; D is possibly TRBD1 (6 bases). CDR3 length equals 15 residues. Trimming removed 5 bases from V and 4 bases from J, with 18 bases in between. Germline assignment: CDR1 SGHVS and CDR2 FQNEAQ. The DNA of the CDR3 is TGTGCCAGCAGCACCGTTTCGGACAGTGCGTACGAGCAGTACTTC. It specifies CASSTVSDSAYEQYF.

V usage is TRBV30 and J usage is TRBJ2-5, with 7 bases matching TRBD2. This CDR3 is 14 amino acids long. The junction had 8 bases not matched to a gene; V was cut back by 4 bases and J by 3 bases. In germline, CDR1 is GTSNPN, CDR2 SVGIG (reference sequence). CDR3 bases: TGTGCCTGGATACGGGGGGTCGGGGAAGAGACCCAGTACTTC. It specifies CAWIRGVGEETQYF.